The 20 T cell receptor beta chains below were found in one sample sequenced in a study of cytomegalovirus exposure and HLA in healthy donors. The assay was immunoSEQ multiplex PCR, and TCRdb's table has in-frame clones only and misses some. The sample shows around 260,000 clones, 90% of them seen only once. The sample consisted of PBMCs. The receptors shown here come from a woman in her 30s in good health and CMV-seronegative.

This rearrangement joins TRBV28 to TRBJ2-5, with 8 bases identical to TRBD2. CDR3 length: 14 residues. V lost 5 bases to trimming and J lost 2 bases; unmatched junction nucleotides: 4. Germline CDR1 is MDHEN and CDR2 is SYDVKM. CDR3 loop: CASSGEREQETQYF. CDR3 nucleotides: TGTGCCAGCAGTGGGGAGCGGGAGCAAGAGACCCAGTACTTC.

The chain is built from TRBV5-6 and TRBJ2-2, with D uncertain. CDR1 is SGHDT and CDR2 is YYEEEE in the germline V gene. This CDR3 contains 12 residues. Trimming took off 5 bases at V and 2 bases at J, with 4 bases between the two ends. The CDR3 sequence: CASRSNTGELFF. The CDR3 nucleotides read TGTGCCAGCAGAAGTAACACCGGGGAGCTGTTTTTT.

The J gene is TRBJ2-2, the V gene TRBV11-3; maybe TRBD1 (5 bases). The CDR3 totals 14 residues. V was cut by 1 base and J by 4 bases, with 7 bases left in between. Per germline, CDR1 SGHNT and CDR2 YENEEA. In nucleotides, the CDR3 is TGTGCCAGCAGCTTAGGGGGCGTCACCGGGGAGCTGTTTTTT. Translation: CASSLGGVTGELFF.

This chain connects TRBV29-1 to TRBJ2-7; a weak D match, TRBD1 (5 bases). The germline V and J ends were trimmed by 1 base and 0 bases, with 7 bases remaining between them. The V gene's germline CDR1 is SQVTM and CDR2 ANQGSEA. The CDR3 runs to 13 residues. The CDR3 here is CSVEAGYSYEQYF. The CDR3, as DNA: TGCAGCGTTGAAGCAGGGTACTCCTACGAGCAGTACTTC.

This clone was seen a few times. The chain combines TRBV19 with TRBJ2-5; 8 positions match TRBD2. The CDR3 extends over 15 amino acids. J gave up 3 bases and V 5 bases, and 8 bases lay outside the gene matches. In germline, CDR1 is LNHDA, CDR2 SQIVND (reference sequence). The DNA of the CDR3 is TGTGCCAGTAGTGGGCGAGGAGCGGGAGAAGAGACCCAGTACTTC. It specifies CASSGRGAGEETQYF.

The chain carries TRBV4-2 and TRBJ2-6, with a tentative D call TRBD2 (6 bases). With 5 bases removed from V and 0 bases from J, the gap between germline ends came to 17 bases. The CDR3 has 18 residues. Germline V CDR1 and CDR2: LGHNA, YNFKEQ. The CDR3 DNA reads TGTGCCAGCAGCTTAAGGACTAAGCCCAGCTCTGGGGCCAACGTCCTGACTTTC. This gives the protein CASSLRTKPSSGANVLTF.

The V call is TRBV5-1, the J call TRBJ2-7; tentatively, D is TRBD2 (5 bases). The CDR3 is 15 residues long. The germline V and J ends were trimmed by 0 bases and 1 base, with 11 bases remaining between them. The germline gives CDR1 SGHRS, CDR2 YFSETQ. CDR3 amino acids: CASSLGAATSYEQYF. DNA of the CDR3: TGCGCCAGCAGCTTGGGAGCGGCCACTTCCTACGAGCAGTACTTC.

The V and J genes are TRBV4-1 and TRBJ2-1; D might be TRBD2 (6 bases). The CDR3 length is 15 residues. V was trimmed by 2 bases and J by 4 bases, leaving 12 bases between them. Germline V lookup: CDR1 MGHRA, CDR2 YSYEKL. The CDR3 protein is CASSQLRDLYNEQFF. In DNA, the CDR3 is TGCGCCAGCAGCCAACTCCGGGACTTGTACAATGAGCAGTTCTTC.

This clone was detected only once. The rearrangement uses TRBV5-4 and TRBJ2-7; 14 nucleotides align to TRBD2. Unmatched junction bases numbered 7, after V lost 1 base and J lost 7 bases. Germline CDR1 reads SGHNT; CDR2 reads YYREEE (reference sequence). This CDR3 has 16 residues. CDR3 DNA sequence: TGTGCCAGCAGCTTGAGTGGGACTAGCGGGAGTAGAGAGCAGTACTTC. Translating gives CASSLSGTSGSREQYF.

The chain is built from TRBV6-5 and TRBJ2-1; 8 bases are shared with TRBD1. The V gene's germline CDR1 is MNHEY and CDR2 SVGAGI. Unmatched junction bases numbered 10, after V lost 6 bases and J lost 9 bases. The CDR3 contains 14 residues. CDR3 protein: CASRRDRGEGEQFF. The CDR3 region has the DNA TGTGCCAGCAGGAGAGACAGGGGAGAAGGTGAGCAGTTCTTC.

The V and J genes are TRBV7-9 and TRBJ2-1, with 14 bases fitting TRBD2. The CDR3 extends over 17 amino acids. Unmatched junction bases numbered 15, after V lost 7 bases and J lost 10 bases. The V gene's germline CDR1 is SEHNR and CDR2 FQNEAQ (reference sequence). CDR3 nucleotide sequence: TGTGCCAGCATCGGGACTAGCGGGAGTATTCGCGAGGGGGAGCAGTTCTTC. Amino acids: CASIGTSGSIREGEQFF.

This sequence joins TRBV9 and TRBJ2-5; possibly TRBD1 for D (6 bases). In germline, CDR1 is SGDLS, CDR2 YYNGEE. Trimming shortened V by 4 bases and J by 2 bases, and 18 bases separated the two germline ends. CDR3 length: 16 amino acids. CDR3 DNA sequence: TGTGCCAGCAGCCCTCGACCGGGACATACACAAGAGACCCAGTACTTC. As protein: CASSPRPGHTQETQYF.

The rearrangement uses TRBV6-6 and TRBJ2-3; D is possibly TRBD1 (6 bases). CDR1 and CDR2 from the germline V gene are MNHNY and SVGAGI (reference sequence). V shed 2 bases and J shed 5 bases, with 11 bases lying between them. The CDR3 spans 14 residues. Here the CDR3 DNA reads TGTGCCAGCAGTTACACAGGGTCAGGAGATACGCAGTATTTT. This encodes CASSYTGSGDTQYF.

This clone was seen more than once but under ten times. The CDR3 bases are TGTGCCAGCAGCCCGAACACCGGGGAGCTGTTTTTT. Protein product: CASSPNTGELFF. The gene calls are TRBV11-2 and TRBJ2-2, with D unresolved. The CDR3 length is 12 residues. Trimming cost V 5 bases and J 0 bases, with 1 base left between them. Germline V gene sequence: CDR1 SGHAT, CDR2 FQNNGV.

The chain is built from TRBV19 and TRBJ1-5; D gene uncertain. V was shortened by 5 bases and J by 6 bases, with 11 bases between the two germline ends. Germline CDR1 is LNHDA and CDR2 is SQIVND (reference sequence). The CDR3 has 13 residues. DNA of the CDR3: TGTGCCAGTAGTCCTGACCCCGGTCAGCCCCAGCATTTT. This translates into CASSPDPGQPQHF.

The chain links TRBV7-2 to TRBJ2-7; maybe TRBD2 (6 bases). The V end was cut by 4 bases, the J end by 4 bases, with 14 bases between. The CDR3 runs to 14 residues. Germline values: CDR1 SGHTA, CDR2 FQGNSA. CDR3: CASSYRDGGYEQYF. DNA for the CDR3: TGTGCCAGCAGCTACCGGGACGGGGGATACGAGCAGTACTTC.

In DNA form, the CDR3 reads TGTGCCAGCAGCGTAGAGGGTGGGCTAGCGACTTACAATGAGCAGTTCTTC. It translates to CASSVEGGLATYNEQFF. The chain employs TRBV9 and TRBJ2-1, with a possible D match to TRBD2 (6 bases). Trimming removed 0 bases from V and 4 bases from J, with 17 bases in between. CDR1 SGDLS and CDR2 YYNGEE come from the germline V gene. The CDR3 has 17 amino acids. The full variable domain, rest sourced from reference TRBV9 and TRBJ2-1, is DSGVTQTPKHLITATGQRVTLRCSPRSGDLSVYWYQQSLDQGLQFLIQYYNGEERAKGNILERFSAQQFPDLHSELNLSSLELGDSALYFCASSVEGGLATYNEQFFGPGTRLTVL.

DNA of the CDR3: TGTGCCAGCAGTTACAGGGGTCCCCCCTACGAGCAGTACTTC. This sequence encodes CASSYRGPPYEQYF. The chain carries TRBV6-5 and TRBJ2-7; TRBD1 is a possible D gene (5 bases). Trimming left V 2 bases short and J 2 bases short, with 10 bases between. Per the germline V gene, CDR1 is MNHEY and CDR2 is SVGAGI. This CDR3 region has 14 residues.

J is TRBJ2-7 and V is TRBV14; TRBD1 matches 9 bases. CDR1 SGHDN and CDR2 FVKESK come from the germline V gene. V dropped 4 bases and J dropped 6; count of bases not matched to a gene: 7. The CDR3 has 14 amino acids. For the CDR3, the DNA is TGTGCCAGCAGCCTGGAACAGGGGGCTGGCGAGCAGTACTTC. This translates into CASSLEQGAGEQYF.

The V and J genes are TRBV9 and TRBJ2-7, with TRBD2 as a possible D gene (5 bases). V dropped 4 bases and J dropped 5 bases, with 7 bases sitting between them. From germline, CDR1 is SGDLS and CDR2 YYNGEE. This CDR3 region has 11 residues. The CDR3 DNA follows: TGTGCCAGCAGCCGCGGGCACGAGCAGTACTTC. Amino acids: CASSRGHEQYF.